The 2 T cell receptor beta chains below come from one sample, sequenced in a study of blood T cells in healthy people across ages. A second PCR, run for roughly 6 to 11 cycles, used a sample-barcoded 5' primer plus a J-beta primer mix. TCRdb analysed the 5' RACE reads with MiXCR anew, one entry per CDR3 protein. The repertoire holds approximately 790,000 distinct CDR3 sequences, with around two thirds as singletons. Sequenced material: blood. The receptors here all came from a man younger than 45 in good health.

Only a few counts were recorded for this clonotype. J is TRBJ2-5 and V is TRBV27, with TRBD2 identical over 8 bases. The end of the DNA fits TRBJ2-7 better, so the J call may be wrong. CDR1 is MNHEY, CDR2 SMNVEV, per germline (reference sequence). This CDR3 has 14 residues. The CDR3 protein is CASSSRGGYYEQYF. The CDR3 DNA reads as TGTGCCAGCAGTTCGCGCGGGGGGTACTACGAGCAGTACTTC.

The chain is built from TRBV9 and TRBJ2-1; 7 bases are a match to TRBD1. The CDR3 is 14 residues long. Germline-derived CDR1 and CDR2 are SGDLS and YYNGEE. The J segment lost 6 bases and the V segment lost 1 base, leaving 4 bases of the junction unmatched. CDR3 protein: CASSVSAGGNEQFF. The CDR3 DNA is TGTGCCAGCAGCGTATCTGCAGGGGGCAATGAGCAGTTCTTC.